The entry that follows covers one T cell receptor (beta chain) sequence. V shed 4 bases, J shed 7 bases, and the junction held 6 bases outside the gene matches. The CDR3 is made up of 14 amino acids. The V gene's germline CDR1 is MNHEY and CDR2 SMNVEV (reference sequence). Enrolled during active infection, Seattle patients were then followed longitudinally. This sample is drawn from a study of blood T cell repertoires in COVID-19. Study-wide background: Donors in the United States, Italy and Spain gave samples during acute or convalescent COVID-19.

Generated by immunoSEQ multiplex PCR, the TCRdb table keeps only in-frame clones and is missing some. The sample has about 300,000 clones; about 87% are singletons. The sequence came from a woman aged 50 to 60 with COVID-19, enrolled during active disease. Sequencing was performed on peripheral blood. This sequence joins TRBV27 and TRBJ1-5, with 8 bases matching TRBD1. CDR3 amino acids: CASSWTGTMQPQHF. As DNA, the CDR3 is TGTGCCAGCAGTTGGACAGGGACGATGCAGCCCCAGCATTTT.